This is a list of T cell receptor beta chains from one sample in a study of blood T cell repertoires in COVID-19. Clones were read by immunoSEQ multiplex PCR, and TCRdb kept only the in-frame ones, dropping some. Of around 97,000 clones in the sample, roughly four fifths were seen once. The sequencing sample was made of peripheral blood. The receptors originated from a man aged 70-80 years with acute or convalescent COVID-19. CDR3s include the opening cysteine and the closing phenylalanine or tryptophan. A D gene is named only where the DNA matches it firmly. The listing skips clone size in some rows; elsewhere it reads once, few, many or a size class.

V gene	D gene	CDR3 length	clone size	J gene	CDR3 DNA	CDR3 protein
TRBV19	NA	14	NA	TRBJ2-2	TGTGCCAGTAGTAGAACTTTGGACACCGGGGAGCTGTTTTTT	CASSRTLDTGELFF
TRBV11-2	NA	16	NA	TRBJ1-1	TGTGCCAGCAGCGCCGGGACACCGACCCTGAGCACTGAAGCTTTCTTT	CASSAGTPTLSTEAFF
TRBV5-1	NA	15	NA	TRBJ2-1	TGCGCCAGCAGCTTGAGTGCTAGCTCCTACAATGAGCAGTTCTTC	CASSLSASSYNEQFF
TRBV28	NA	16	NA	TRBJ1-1	TGTGCCAGCAGTTTGGGTGGACTCAGAGGCAACACTGAAGCTTTCTTT	CASSLGGLRGNTEAFF
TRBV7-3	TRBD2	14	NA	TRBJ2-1	TGTGCCAGCAGCTTCTTAGCGGGGCAGGTTGAGCAGTTCTTC	CASSFLAGQVEQFF
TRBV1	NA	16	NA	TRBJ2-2	TGCACCAGCAGCCGCGGGGGCGGCTCGAACACCGGGGAGCTGTTTTTT	CTSSRGGGSNTGELFF
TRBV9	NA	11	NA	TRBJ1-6	TGTGCCGGCGGGATTGATTCACCCCTCCACTTT	CAGGIDSPLHF
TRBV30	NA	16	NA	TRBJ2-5	TGTGCCTGGAGTGTACATGGTCGAGGCAGTCAAGAGACCCAGTACTTC	CAWSVHGRGSQETQYF
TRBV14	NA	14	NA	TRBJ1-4	TGTGCCAGCAGCCAAGGGACAGAAAATGAAAAACTGTTTTTT	CASSQGTENEKLFF
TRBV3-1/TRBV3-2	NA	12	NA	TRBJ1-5	TGTGCCAGCAGCCAATATGATCAGCCCCAGCATTTT	CASSQYDQPQHF
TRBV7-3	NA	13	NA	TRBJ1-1	TGTGCCAGCAGCTTCCAAATGAACACTGAAGCTTTCTTT	CASSFQMNTEAFF
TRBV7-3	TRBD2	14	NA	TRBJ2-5	TGTGCCAGCAGCTTAGCAGGGCGGGGGGAGACCCAGTACTTC	CASSLAGRGETQYF
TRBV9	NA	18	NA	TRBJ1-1	TGTGCCAGCAGCGTAGACCCCGTCTTTACTCGATTGAACACTGAAGCTTTCTTT	CASSVDPVFTRLNTEAFF
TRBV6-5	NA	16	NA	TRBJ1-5	TGTGCCAGCAGTTACCCAAGGATTCCGGGGGATCAGCCCCAGCATTTT	CASSYPRIPGDQPQHF
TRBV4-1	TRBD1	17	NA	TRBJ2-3	TGCGCCAGCAGCCAAGAACGACTAGGGACAGGGGCAGATACGCAGTATTTT	CASSQERLGTGADTQYF
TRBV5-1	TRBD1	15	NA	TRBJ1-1	TGCGCCAGCAGCTATCGACAGGGTGAGTTTGCTGAAGCTTTCTTT	CASSYRQGEFAEAFF
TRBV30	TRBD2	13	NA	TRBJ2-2	TGTGCCTGGGGGGGAGCGGGGACCGGGGAGCTGTTTTTT	CAWGGAGTGELFF
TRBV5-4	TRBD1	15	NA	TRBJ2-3	TGTGCCAGCAGCCACCGGGACAGATACACAGATACGCAGTATTTT	CASSHRDRYTDTQYF
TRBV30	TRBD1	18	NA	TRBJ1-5	TGTGCCTGGAGTCCCTATTACTCGGGACAGGGTCGCAATCAGCCCCAGCATTTT	CAWSPYYSGQGRNQPQHF
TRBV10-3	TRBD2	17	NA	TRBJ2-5	TGTGCCATCAGTGAGCCCAGCGGTCTAGCGGTTCAAGAGACCCAGTACTTC	CAISEPSGLAVQETQYF
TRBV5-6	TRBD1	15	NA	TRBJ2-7	TGTGCCAGCAGCTTGGCCCCGGGACAGGGCTACGAGCAGTACTTC	CASSLAPGQGYEQYF
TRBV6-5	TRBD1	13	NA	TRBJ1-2	TGTGCCAGCAAGGGACAGGGAAACTATGGCTACACCTTC	CASKGQGNYGYTF
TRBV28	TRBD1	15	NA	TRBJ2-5	TGTGCCAGCAGTGATACAGGGGGCGCGACGGAGACCCAGTACTTC	CASSDTGGATETQYF
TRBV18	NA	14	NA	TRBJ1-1	TGTGCCAGCTCAGCCTTGACAAGGAACACTGAAGCTTTCTTT	CASSALTRNTEAFF
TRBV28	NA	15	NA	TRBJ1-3	TGTGCCAGCACTCGAGGTTCCGGGGCTGGAAACACCATATATTTT	CASTRGSGAGNTIYF
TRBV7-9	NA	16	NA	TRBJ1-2	TGTGCCAGCAGCTTACTTGGCCAGGGGAGCGCCTTTGGCTACACCTTC	CASSLLGQGSAFGYTF
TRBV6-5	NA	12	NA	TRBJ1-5	TGTGCCAGCAAAACCCAGGGGAAGCCCCAGCATTTT	CASKTQGKPQHF
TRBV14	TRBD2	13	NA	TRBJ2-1	TGTGCCAGCAGCCCTTGGACTAGCGGGGGGGAGTTCTTC	CASSPWTSGGEFF
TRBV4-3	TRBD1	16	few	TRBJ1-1	TGCGCCAGCAGCCAATTTACCGGGACAGGGAGCGCTGAAGCTTTCTTT	CASSQFTGTGSAEAFF
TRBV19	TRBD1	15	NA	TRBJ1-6	TGTGCCAGTAGAAGAGGGGCAACAGGGGCGTCACCCCTCCACTTT	CASRRGATGASPLHF
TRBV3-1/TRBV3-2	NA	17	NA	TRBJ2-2	TGTGCCAGCAGCCAAATATCCCGATTGGGGGCGTTGGGGGAGCTGTTTTTT	CASSQISRLGALGELFF
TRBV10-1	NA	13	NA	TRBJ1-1	TGCGCCAGCAGTGCGGGTGGAAATCCTGAAGCTTTCTTT	CASSAGGNPEAFF
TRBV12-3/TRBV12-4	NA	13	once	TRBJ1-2	TGTGCCAGCAGTCCTGACAGACCGTATGGCTACACCTTC	CASSPDRPYGYTF
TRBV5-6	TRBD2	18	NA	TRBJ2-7	TGTGCCAGCAGCACCCCCCCTTGGGCTAGCGGGGGCGATTCCGAGCAGTACTTC	CASSTPPWASGGDSEQYF
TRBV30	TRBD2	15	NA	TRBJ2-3	TGTGCCTGGACCCCGGGGGGGGCGGCGTCAGATACGCAGTATTTT	CAWTPGGAASDTQYF
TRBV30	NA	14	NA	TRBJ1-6	TGTGCCTGGAGTAGAGGGGGATATAATTCACCCCTCCACTTT	CAWSRGGYNSPLHF
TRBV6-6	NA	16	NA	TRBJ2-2	TGTGCCAGCAGTTACGGTCTCCGGCGGGCCGGCGGGGAGCTGTTTTTT	CASSYGLRRAGGELFF
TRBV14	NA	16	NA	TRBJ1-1	TGTGCCAGCAGCTCCCGGGGGGGGGCCCTGAACACTGAAGCTTTCTTT	CASSSRGGALNTEAFF
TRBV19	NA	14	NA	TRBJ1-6	TGTGCCAGTAGTATTGGAGGGAACAATTCACCCCTCCACTTT	CASSIGGNNSPLHF
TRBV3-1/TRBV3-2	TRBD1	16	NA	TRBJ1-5	TGTGCCAGCAGCCAAGCGCCGGGACAGGGAGGTCAGCCCCAGCATTTT	CASSQAPGQGGQPQHF
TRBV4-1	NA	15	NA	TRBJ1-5	TGCGCCAGCAGCCAAGAGGGCCTGAGCAATCAGCCCCAGCATTTT	CASSQEGLSNQPQHF
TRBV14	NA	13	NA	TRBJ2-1	TGTGCCAGCAGCCAGGGACTTTACAATGAGCAGTTCTTC	CASSQGLYNEQFF
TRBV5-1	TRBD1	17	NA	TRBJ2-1	TGCGCCAGCAGCTTGGAAGTAATGGGACAGCGAGGCAATGAGCAGTTCTTC	CASSLEVMGQRGNEQFF
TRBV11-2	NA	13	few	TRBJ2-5	TGTGCCAGCAGCTTGGAGAGAGGGGAGACCCAGTACTTC	CASSLERGETQYF
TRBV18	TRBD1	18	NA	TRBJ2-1	TGTGCCAGCTCACCGGGACAGGGAGACGTTACGGGTATCAATGAGCAGTTCTTC	CASSPGQGDVTGINEQFF
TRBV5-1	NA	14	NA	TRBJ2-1	TGCGCCAGCAGAGAGGGACACAAGAACAATGAGCAGTTCTTC	CASREGHKNNEQFF
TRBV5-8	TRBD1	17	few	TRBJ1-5	TGTGCCAGCAGGCCGGGACAGATTCCTTATAGCAATCAGCCCCAGCATTTT	CASRPGQIPYSNQPQHF
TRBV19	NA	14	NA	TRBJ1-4	TGTGCCAGTAAACCAGGGCTTCAAGCCGAAAAACTGTTTTTT	CASKPGLQAEKLFF
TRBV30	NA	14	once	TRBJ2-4	TGTGCCTGGAGCACAGGGTTAGCCAAAAACATTCAGTACTTC	CAWSTGLAKNIQYF
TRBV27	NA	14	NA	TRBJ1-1	TGTGCCAGCAGCTCATATGGGAGCAACACTGAAGCTTTCTTT	CASSSYGSNTEAFF
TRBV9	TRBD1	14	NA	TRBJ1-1	TGTGCCAGCAGGCGGGACAGCGGAAACACTGAAGCTTTCTTT	CASRRDSGNTEAFF
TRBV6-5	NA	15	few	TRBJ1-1	TGTGCCAGCAGCCCCCAGGGGCGGTTGAACACTGAAGCTTTCTTT	CASSPQGRLNTEAFF
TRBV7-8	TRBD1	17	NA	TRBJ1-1	TGTGCCAGCAGCTTAGCGAAAGGGGACAGGGAGAACACTGAAGCTTTCTTT	CASSLAKGDRENTEAFF